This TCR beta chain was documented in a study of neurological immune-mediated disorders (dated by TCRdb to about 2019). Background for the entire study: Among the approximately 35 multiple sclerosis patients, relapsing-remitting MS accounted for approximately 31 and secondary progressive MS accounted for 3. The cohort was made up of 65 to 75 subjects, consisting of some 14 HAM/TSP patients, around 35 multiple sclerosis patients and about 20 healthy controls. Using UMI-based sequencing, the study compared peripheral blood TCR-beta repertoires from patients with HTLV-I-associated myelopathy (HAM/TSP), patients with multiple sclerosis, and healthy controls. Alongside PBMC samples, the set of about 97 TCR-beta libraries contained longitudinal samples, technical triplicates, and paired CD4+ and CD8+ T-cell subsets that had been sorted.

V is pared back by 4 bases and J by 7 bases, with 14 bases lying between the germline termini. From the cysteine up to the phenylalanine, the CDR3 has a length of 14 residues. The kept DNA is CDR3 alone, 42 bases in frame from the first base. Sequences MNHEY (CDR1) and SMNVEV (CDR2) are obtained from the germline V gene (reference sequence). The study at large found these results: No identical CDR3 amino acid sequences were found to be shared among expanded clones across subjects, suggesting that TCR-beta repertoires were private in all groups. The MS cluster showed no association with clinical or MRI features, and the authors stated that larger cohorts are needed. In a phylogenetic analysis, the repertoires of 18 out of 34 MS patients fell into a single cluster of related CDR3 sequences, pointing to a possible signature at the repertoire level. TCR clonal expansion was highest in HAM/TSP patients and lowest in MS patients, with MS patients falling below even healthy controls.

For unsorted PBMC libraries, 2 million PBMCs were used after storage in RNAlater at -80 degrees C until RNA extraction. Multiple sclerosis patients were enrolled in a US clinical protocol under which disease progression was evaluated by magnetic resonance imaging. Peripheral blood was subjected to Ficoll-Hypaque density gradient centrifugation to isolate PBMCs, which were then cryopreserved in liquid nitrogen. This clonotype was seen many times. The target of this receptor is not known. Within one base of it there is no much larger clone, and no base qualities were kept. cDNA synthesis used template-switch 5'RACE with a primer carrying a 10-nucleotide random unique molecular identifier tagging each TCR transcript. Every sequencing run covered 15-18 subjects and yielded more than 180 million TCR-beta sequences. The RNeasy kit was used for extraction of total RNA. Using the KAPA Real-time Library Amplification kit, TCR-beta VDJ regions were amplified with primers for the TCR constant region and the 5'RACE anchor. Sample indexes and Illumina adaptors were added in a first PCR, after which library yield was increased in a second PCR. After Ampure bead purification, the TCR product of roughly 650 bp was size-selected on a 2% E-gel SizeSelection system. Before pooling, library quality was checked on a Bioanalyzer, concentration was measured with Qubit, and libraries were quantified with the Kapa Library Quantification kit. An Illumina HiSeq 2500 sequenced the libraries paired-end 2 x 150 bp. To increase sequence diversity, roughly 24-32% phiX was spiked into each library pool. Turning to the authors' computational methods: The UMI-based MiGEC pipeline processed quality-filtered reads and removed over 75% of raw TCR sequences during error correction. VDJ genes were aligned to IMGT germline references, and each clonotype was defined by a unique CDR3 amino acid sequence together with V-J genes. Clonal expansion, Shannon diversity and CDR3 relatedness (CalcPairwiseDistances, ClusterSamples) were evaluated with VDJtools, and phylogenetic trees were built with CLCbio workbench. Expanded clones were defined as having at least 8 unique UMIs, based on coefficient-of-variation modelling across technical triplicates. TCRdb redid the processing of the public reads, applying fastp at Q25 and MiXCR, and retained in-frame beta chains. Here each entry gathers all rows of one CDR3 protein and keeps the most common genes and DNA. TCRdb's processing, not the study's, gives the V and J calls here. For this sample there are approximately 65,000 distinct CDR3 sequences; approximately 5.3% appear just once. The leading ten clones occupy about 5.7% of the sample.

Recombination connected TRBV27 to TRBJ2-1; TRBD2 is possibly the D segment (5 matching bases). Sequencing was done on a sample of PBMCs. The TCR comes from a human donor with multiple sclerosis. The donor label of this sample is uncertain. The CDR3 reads CASSSRRLTNEQFF. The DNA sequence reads TGTGCCAGCAGTTCACGGAGGCTAACAAATGAGCAGTTCTTC.